The sequence of this TCR beta chain was determined in a study of blood T cell repertoires in COVID-19. Background on the study: Sites across the United States, Italy and Spain contributed samples from acute and convalescent COVID-19. The analysed material was cDNA or gDNA that came from T cells, B-cell-depleted T cells, or PBMCs.

Per the original methods: From reference gene primer amplification, estimates of nucleated cell counts were derived. TCRdb keeps only in-frame clones here, not all; method: immunoSEQ multiplex PCR. V and J calls and clone size are copied from that table; D and trimming were computed from the DNA. The sample lists 210,000 or so clones; roughly 84% were seen once. The CDR3 runs to 15 residues. With 5 bases clipped from V and 3 bases from J, the junction kept 12 bases outside the gene matches. The germline V gene has CDR1 SQVTM and CDR2 ANQGSEA. This clone has a single count. Specimen: peripheral blood. This TCR was sampled from a man aged 35 to 55 with active or convalescent COVID-19. The chain recombines TRBV29-1 with TRBJ1-2, with TRBD1 matching over 7 bases. The CDR3 is CSVLTDRDSDYGYTF. The CDR3, as DNA: TGCAGCGTTTTAACCGACAGGGACAGTGACTATGGCTACACCTTC.